The T cell receptor (beta chain) described here comes from a study of T cell responses to AZD1222 COVID-19 vaccine. Germline CDR1 is SGHTA and CDR2 is FQGNSA. With 1 base removed from V and 2 bases from J, the gap between germline ends came to 10 bases. The CDR3 extends over 15 amino acids. On this clone itself: The antigen is undetermined.

Study observations and caveats: Donors skewed white British and female; clonal diversity was possibly underestimated. None of the repertoires were sampled until the peak T cell response had passed.

Profiling relied on immunoSEQ multiplex PCR, and the TCRdb table lists in-frame clones only, not all of them. The table shows about 85,000 clones, with more than 85% occurring only once. The sequence came from an adult who received the AZD1222 COVID-19 vaccine. The rearrangement uses TRBV7-2 and TRBJ2-3; no firm D call. The source material was peripheral blood, sampled 28 days after the second AZD1222 dose. As DNA, the CDR3 is TGTGCCAGCAGCTTAGTCGCCGCCTCCACAGATACGCAGTATTTT. It is translated as CASSLVAASTDTQYF.